The next 14 T cell receptor beta chains were all read from a single sample in a study. Amplification of TRBV12-4/TRBJ1-2 clonotypes used adaptor-ligated barcode primers. TCRdb re-called the multiplex PCR reads with MiXCR, one entry per CDR3 protein. Here the sample spans around 300 distinct CDR3 sequences, 4% to 4.5% being singletons. Source material: memory CD4+ T cells sorted from blood. Subset indicated: memory CD4+ T cells, CD4+CD45RO+CD25-. The receptor source for this set is a female donor with breast cancer.

By sample share, this clonotype is medium-sized. A read error may be the cause here, since a much bigger clone is one base away. The chain is built from TRBV12-3 or TRBV12-4 and TRBJ1-2; TRBD1 is a possible D gene (5 bases). This CDR3 contains 13 residues. The CDR3 protein is CARSSPTGRSYTF. The CDR3 DNA reads as TGTGCCAGAAGTTCTCCTACGGGACGCTCCTACACCTTC.

By its share, this clonotype is hyperexpanded. V is TRBV12-3 or TRBV12-4 and J is TRBJ1-2, with 8 positions matching TRBD1. The CDR3 extends over 14 amino acids. V lost 5 bases and J lost 8; bases outside the gene matches: 10. CDR3 in DNA: TGTGCCAGCAGTCGACAGGGGCGCCGGGCCGGCTACACCTTC. Protein: CASSRQGRRAGYTF.

This clonotype is medium-sized within its sample. This chain joins TRBV12-3 or TRBV12-4 and TRBJ1-2; TRBD1 is a possible D gene (5 bases). This CDR3 contains 13 residues. Trimming cost V 6 bases and J 2 bases, with 10 bases left between them. As DNA, the CDR3 is TGTGCCAGCAGCAAGACAGAAAACTATGGCTACACCTTC. Translated, it gives CASSKTENYGYTF.

This clonotype is deemed large. This chain joins TRBV12-3 or TRBV12-4 and TRBJ1-2, with D tentatively TRBD1 (6 bases). Deletions cut 6 bases from V and 5 bases from J, with 13 bases between. CDR3 size: 13 residues. DNA of the CDR3: TGTGCCAGCAGCCTCGACAGGAGTTATGGCTACACCTTC. Translated: CASSLDRSYGYTF.

This clonotype is labeled as large (0.1 to 1%). Relative to the germline gene, one junction end is altered; a read error may explain this. This chain joins TRBV12-3 or TRBV12-4 and TRBJ1-2, with TRBD1 identical over 10 bases. The CDR3 covers 14 residues. The CDR3 coding sequence is TGTGCCAGCAGTACCGCGGGACAGGGGACGTCGTCGCACTTC. This gives the protein CASSTAGQGTSSHF.

This clonotype is large in the sample. The chain is built from TRBV12-3 or TRBV12-4 and TRBJ1-2; D may be TRBD1 (5 bases). The CDR3 length is 13 residues. V was pared by 4 bases and J by 5 bases, with 11 bases between. DNA for the CDR3: TGTGCCAGCAGTTCGCCAGAGGGGTATGGCTACACCTTC. This translates into CASSSPEGYGYTF.

This clonotype is labeled medium-sized (0.01 to 0.1%). The rearrangement joins TRBV12-3 or TRBV12-4 to TRBJ1-2; D perhaps matches TRBD1 (5 bases). The CDR3 is 15 amino acids. V lost 7 bases to trimming and J lost 2 bases, with 17 bases between them. The CDR3 coding sequence is TGTGCCAGCACCTTCTTGGGGCAGAGAAACTATGGCTACACCTTC. Amino acids: CASTFLGQRNYGYTF.

This clonotype counts as large (0.1 to 1%). This chain connects TRBV12-3 or TRBV12-4 to TRBJ1-2; D is ambiguous. The V end lost 6 bases, the J end lost 1 base, and 12 bases lay between the germline ends. The CDR3 has 14 amino acids. The CDR3 DNA reads TGTGCCAGCAGCCCTGGAGACCTTAACTATGGCTACACCTTC. Its translation: CASSPGDLNYGYTF.

This clonotype is large in the sample. The chain recombines TRBV12-3 or TRBV12-4 with TRBJ1-2; tentative D call: TRBD1 (6 bases). This CDR3 comprises 17 residues. Trimming pared 6 bases from V and 4 bases from J, leaving 24 bases between. The CDR3 DNA reads TGTGCCAGCAGCCTCTCCGGCAGGGGTCGCAACAGCTATGGCTACACCTTC. It codes for CASSLSGRGRNSYGYTF.

This clonotype is medium-sized (0.01 to 0.1%). J is TRBJ1-2 and V is TRBV12-3 or TRBV12-4; 10 bases line up with TRBD1. The CDR3 is 17 residues long. J was trimmed by 5 bases and V by 5 bases; bases with no gene match: 14. This CDR3 is CASSPTILRDRGYGYTF. The DNA for the CDR3 is TGTGCCAGCAGTCCAACTATACTCCGGGACAGGGGATATGGCTACACCTTC.

This clonotype qualifies as medium-sized. J is TRBJ1-2 and V is TRBV12-3 or TRBV12-4; D remains ambiguous. V was cut by 7 bases and J by 8 bases, with 11 bases left in between. The CDR3 runs 11 residues. The DNA of the CDR3 is TGTGCCAGCAAAGAGGGCCAGGGCTACACCTTC. The encoded protein is CASKEGQGYTF.

This clonotype is labeled large. The chain is built from TRBV12-3 or TRBV12-4 and TRBJ1-2; D gene uncertain. The CDR3 sequence is 13 residues long. V was shortened by 6 bases and J by 4 bases, with 12 bases between the two germline ends. CDR3 loop: CASRTGAGYGYTF. The CDR3 DNA sequence: TGTGCCAGCAGGACCGGAGCCGGCTATGGCTACACCTTC.

By share of the sample, this clonotype is large. The CDR3 is CASSLIPNRLNYGYTF. The DNA for the CDR3 is TGTGCCAGCAGTTTAATCCCGAACAGGCTTAACTATGGCTACACCTTC. The rearrangement uses TRBV12-3 or TRBV12-4 and TRBJ1-2, with a tentative D call TRBD1 (5 bases). Trimming pared 2 bases from V and 1 base from J, leaving 14 bases between. The CDR3 runs 16 residues.

By sample fraction, this clonotype is medium-sized (0.01 to 0.1%). The V call is TRBV12-3 or TRBV12-4, the J call TRBJ1-2; the match to TRBD1 covers 7 bases. V lost 7 bases and J lost 8; bases outside the gene matches: 13. The CDR3 consists of 14 residues. CDR3 in DNA: TGTGCCAGCACACCACAGGGGTTAGGGGTCGGCTACACCTTC. This encodes CASTPQGLGVGYTF.